Reported below is one TCR beta chain. Its cognate antigen has yet to be identified. The input lacks base qualities; no much larger clone sits a single base away. The sample originates from a study of T cell repertoires in cytomegalovirus infection (dated by TCRdb to the late 2010s). General notes on the study: The HLA type of each donor mattered for the analysis, because public TCR beta signatures pointed to carriage of CMV infection along with the matching HLA type.

The listed sequencing device is Illumina HiSeq 1500. TCRdb reworked the public reads: Q25 trimming with fastp, MiXCR clone assembly, productive beta chains retained. Rows are unified per CDR3 protein, each entry keeping the most common DNA and genes. In this sample the table shows hundreds of thousands of distinct CDR3 sequences, roughly 16% of which occur a single time. More than 10% of the sample rests with the top ten. The CDR1 and CDR2 encoded by the germline V gene (reference sequence) are MNHEY and SMNVEV. V is shortened by 2 bases, J by 0 bases, and the region joining them spans 8 bases. Spanning cysteine to phenylalanine, the CDR3 consists of 16 amino acids. Just the 48-base CDR3 DNA is kept, in frame starting at base 1. General conclusions and limits of the study: In both this cohort and an independent cohort of 352 donors, the cumulative frequency of public TCR beta family members distinguished carriers of CMV infection plus the relevant HLA type. The ex vivo response was dominated by HLA-C-restricted CMV-specific TCR beta clonotypes, which also provided the single most frequent clonotype in two of eight donors.

The rearranged chain carries TRBV27 and TRBJ1-6; the D gene identity is not certain. Sequencing was performed on PBMCs. The TCR was taken from a human donor in good health (CMV status not recorded). Some clones in this sample may be carry-over from other donors' samples. The bases are TGTGCCAGCAGTTTAGAGGGTAGCTCCTATAATTCACCCCTCCACTTT. Its translation is CASSLEGSSYNSPLHF.